Detailed here is one TCR beta chain. The data stem from a study of T cell changes during pregnancy in multiple sclerosis. The protocol was immunoSEQ multiplex PCR, while the TCRdb copy is restricted to in-frame clones and leaves out a portion. Of under 110,000 clones listed, around 93% are singletons. Per germline, CDR1 LGHNA and CDR2 YNFKEQ. The CDR3 is made up of 15 amino acids. Trimming cost V 3 bases and J 3 bases, with 12 bases left between them. The sequenced sample was peripheral blood, obtained after pregnancy. The V call is TRBV4-2, the J call TRBJ1-5; D not resolved. This clonotype originated in a female donor with multiple sclerosis, enrolled in a pregnancy study. The CDR3 region is CASSHPGLTNQPQHF. In DNA form, the CDR3 reads TGTGCCAGCAGCCACCCCGGACTCACCAATCAGCCCCAGCATTTT.